Listed below are T cell receptor beta chains from one sample, sequenced in a study of cytomegalovirus exposure and HLA in healthy donors. Sequenced by immunoSEQ multiplex PCR; TCRdb stores in-frame clones only, minus some. Seen here are 97,000 or so clones, approximately 78% observed once, and the top ten hold about 1.5%. The sample was PBMCs. The source is a middle-aged man in good health and CMV-seronegative. Both conserved end residues are part of each CDR3. D genes are given only for firm matches. The listing skips clone size in some rows; elsewhere it reads once, few, many or a size class.

J gene	clone size	D gene	V gene	CDR3 DNA	CDR3 protein
TRBJ1-2	.	TRBD1	TRBV6-5	TGTGCCAGCAGTGAATCCGGACAGGCCTACACCTTC	CASSESGQAYTF
TRBJ1-1	.	.	TRBV28	TGTGCCAGCAGTACCCCCGGACAGCCGAAGAACACTGAAGCTTTCTTT	CASSTPGQPKNTEAFF
TRBJ1-1	.	.	TRBV6-1	TGTGCCACTCACCTGGGCGTAGGGGCAACTGAAGCTTTCTTT	CATHLGVGATEAFF
TRBJ2-3	.	TRBD2	TRBV7-3	TGTGCCAGCAGCTCCTATGGGACTAGCGCAGATACGCAGTATTTT	CASSSYGTSADTQYF
TRBJ2-2	.	TRBD1	TRBV11-2	TGTGCCAGCAGCCAGGCAGGGGGTACCACCGGGGAGCTGTTTTTT	CASSQAGGTTGELFF
TRBJ2-5	once	.	TRBV15	TGTGCCACCAGCAGAGATCATCGGCAGGGGGGGACCCAGTACTTC	CATSRDHRQGGTQYF
TRBJ1-5	.	.	TRBV10-2	TGCGCCAGCAGTGTTGACACTAGCAATCAGCCCCAGCATTTT	CASSVDTSNQPQHF
TRBJ2-3	.	.	TRBV5-1	TGCGCCAGCAGCGACAGTGGCACAGATACGCAGTATTTT	CASSDSGTDTQYF
TRBJ1-5	.	.	TRBV2	TGTGCCAGCAGTGAGCAGGAAAATCAGCCCCAGCATTTT	CASSEQENQPQHF
TRBJ1-4	.	.	TRBV19	TGTGCCAGTCAGGGGTCGGCTAATGAAAAACTGTTTTTT	CASQGSANEKLFF
TRBJ2-5	.	.	TRBV7-2	TGTGCCAGCAGCTTATCAGGGAGGGGGAAAGAGACCCAGTACTTC	CASSLSGRGKETQYF
TRBJ1-6	once	TRBD1	TRBV6-5	TGTGCCAGCAGTTCCCTACAGGGGGCGAGTTCACCCCTCCACTTT	CASSSLQGASSPLHF
TRBJ2-1	few	TRBD2	TRBV6-5	TGTGCCAGCAGACGGTGGACTAGCGGGGGGGCAGAGCAGTTCTTC	CASRRWTSGGAEQFF
TRBJ2-1	few	.	TRBV5-6	TGTGCCAGCAGCTCTGGGGGCGGGGGATCCTACAATGAGCAGTTCTTC	CASSSGGGGSYNEQFF
TRBJ2-7	.	.	TRBV30	TGTGCCTGGAGTGTCTCAGGCTACGAGCAGTACTTC	CAWSVSGYEQYF
TRBJ1-5	.	.	TRBV10-2	TGCGCCAGCAGTGAGTCTATTGGTACAGGGAATCAGCCCCAGCATTTT	CASSESIGTGNQPQHF
TRBJ1-2	.	.	TRBV7-8	TGTGCCAGCAGCCCCCAGCCGGACTTCTATGGCTACACCTTC	CASSPQPDFYGYTF
TRBJ2-3	.	TRBD2	TRBV7-6	TGTGCCAGCAGCCCCCTGGCGGGGGGCACAGATACGCAGTATTTT	CASSPLAGGTDTQYF
TRBJ2-1	.	TRBD1	TRBV10-3	TGTGCCATCAGAGATGACGGGACAGGGAGCTACAATGAGCAGTTCTTC	CAIRDDGTGSYNEQFF
TRBJ2-5	.	.	TRBV29-1	TGCAGCGCCACAAGCCAGGGGTTGGAGACCCAGTACTTC	CSATSQGLETQYF
TRBJ2-3	few	.	TRBV15	TGTGCCACCAGTACTAGCAGAGGCACAGATACGCAGTATTTT	CATSTSRGTDTQYF
TRBJ1-5	.	TRBD1	TRBV6-1	TGTGCCAGCAGGGTGACAGGGGCTAACAATCAGCCCCAGCATTTT	CASRVTGANNQPQHF
TRBJ2-2	.	.	TRBV6-1	TGTGCCAGCAGGAACCGGGGGAGCACCGGGGAGCTGTTTTTT	CASRNRGSTGELFF
TRBJ2-1	once	TRBD2	TRBV7-8	TGTGCCAGCAGCCGAATCAGACTAGCGGGGGAATACAATGAGCAGTTCTTC	CASSRIRLAGEYNEQFF
TRBJ1-2	.	.	TRBV5-1	TGCGCCAGCAGCTCCGGCGAGGAGGGAGGTGGCTACACCTTC	CASSSGEEGGGYTF
TRBJ1-1	.	TRBD1	TRBV27	TGTGCCAGCAGTCTACCCCAGGGACAGGGGAAGGCTGAAGCTTTCTTT	CASSLPQGQGKAEAFF
TRBJ2-5	.	.	TRBV2	TGTGCCAGCATATCCAGCGTAGAGACCCAGTACTTC	CASISSVETQYF
TRBJ1-1	.	TRBD1	TRBV6-5	TGTGCCAGCAGACAGGGGTTGAACACTGAAGCTTTCTTT	CASRQGLNTEAFF
TRBJ2-5	.	TRBD2	TRBV7-8	TGTGCCAGCAGCCCGTTAGCGGGTGGAATAGAGACCCAGTACTTC	CASSPLAGGIETQYF
TRBJ1-1	.	.	TRBV6-1	TGTGCCAGCAGTGAAGCGCCGACAAAAGCTTTCTTT	CASSEAPTKAFF
TRBJ2-2	.	.	TRBV19	TGTGCCAGTAGTATAGTCCCCGTTCGGGAGCTGTTTTTT	CASSIVPVRELFF
TRBJ2-2	.	.	TRBV2	TGTGCCAGCAGCAACCAACCGACAAGAACGGGGGAGCTGTTTTTT	CASSNQPTRTGELFF
TRBJ2-1	once	.	TRBV2	TGTGCCAGCAGGGTGAGAATAATGAATGAGCAGTTCTTC	CASRVRIMNEQFF
TRBJ2-6	.	TRBD1	TRBV30	TGTGCCTGGCAGAACAGGGGCACGGGGGCCAACGTCCTGACTTTC	CAWQNRGTGANVLTF
TRBJ2-1	few	TRBD2	TRBV6-4	TGTGCCAGCAGTGACTCGAACCTAGCGGGGGCTATCTCCTACAATGAGCAGTTCTTC	CASSDSNLAGAISYNEQFF
TRBJ1-2	.	.	TRBV6-1	TGTGCCAGCAGTGAAACGGGAAGGTATGGCTACACCTTC	CASSETGRYGYTF
TRBJ1-4	.	TRBD1	TRBV10-3	TGTGCCATCAGTGAGTCTGGACAGGAGGAAAAACTGTTTTTT	CAISESGQEEKLFF
TRBJ2-5	few	TRBD1	TRBV7-8	TGTGCCAGCAGCTTAGCCAAGACCCGGGACAGGGTTGGAGAGACCCAGTACTTC	CASSLAKTRDRVGETQYF
TRBJ2-7	few	.	TRBV10-1	TGCGCCAGCAGTCCGGCAGGGTACGAGCAGTACTTC	CASSPAGYEQYF
TRBJ2-1	.	.	TRBV11-3	TGTGCCAGCAGCTTGATGGGGGGTAGTACCTACAATGAGCAGTTCTTC	CASSLMGGSTYNEQFF
TRBJ2-2	.	.	TRBV10-3	TGTGCCATCAGATCTTCCGGACAGACCGGGGAGCTGTTTTTT	CAIRSSGQTGELFF
TRBJ2-7	once	TRBD1	TRBV5-6	TGTGCCAGCAGCTTGTACCGTCGGGCAAGGGGGCACGAGCAGTACTTC	CASSLYRRARGHEQYF
TRBJ2-3	.	.	TRBV5-4	TGTGCCAGCAGCTCCTCTGGGGGGTTGAGCACAGATACGCAGTATTTT	CASSSSGGLSTDTQYF
TRBJ1-1	once	.	TRBV29-1	TGCAGCGTAGCCCCCCCCTTGAACACTGAAGCTTTCTTT	CSVAPPLNTEAFF
TRBJ1-2	.	TRBD1	TRBV5-4	TGTGCCAGCAGCTTGTTCGGACAGGGATTGAACTATGGCTACACCTTC	CASSLFGQGLNYGYTF
TRBJ1-3	.	.	TRBV6-6	TGTGCCAGCAGTCCTATGGACACCATATATTTT	CASSPMDTIYF
TRBJ2-1	.	TRBD2	TRBV19	TGTGCCAGCAGTAGCGGGGGCGCGGGGTCGGTCCGGCAGTTCTTC	CASSSGGAGSVRQFF
TRBJ2-7	.	TRBD2	TRBV28	TGTGCCAGCGGTCGGGAGGCCCTCGAGCAGTACTTC	CASGREALEQYF
TRBJ1-2	.	TRBD1	TRBV29-1	TGCAGCGTTGTTGACAGGGGGGTGAACTATGGCTACACCTTC	CSVVDRGVNYGYTF
TRBJ2-7	.	.	TRBV9	TGTGCCAGCAGCCCCAATCAGGATACTTACGAGCAGTACTTC	CASSPNQDTYEQYF
TRBJ2-7	.	.	TRBV13	TGTGCCAGCAGCTTAGGGGAACGGGGCGGGGGCGCCTACGAGCAGTACTTC	CASSLGERGGGAYEQYF
TRBJ1-6	once	TRBD1	TRBV5-1	TGCGCCAGCAGCTTGGAACAGGGGAACTCACCCCTCCACTTT	CASSLEQGNSPLHF
TRBJ1-1	.	.	TRBV4-2	TGTGCCAGCAGCCAAGTACGGGGTGAAGCTTTCTTT	CASSQVRGEAFF
TRBJ2-5	once	TRBD2	TRBV5-5	TGTGCCAGCAGCTTTAGCGGGGAACAAGAGACCCAGTACTTC	CASSFSGEQETQYF
TRBJ2-3	.	.	TRBV7-9	TGTGCCAGCAGCCCGGGGACTAGCACAGATACGCAGTATTTT	CASSPGTSTDTQYF
TRBJ2-7	.	TRBD1	TRBV9	TGTGCCAGCAGCGTAGGGACAGGGAGCTCCTACGAGCAGTACTTC	CASSVGTGSSYEQYF